Sequencing of this T cell receptor (beta chain) was carried out in a study of beta chain features in type 1 diabetes. Study overall: In age, gender and cell yields, patients were similar to healthy donors. Whole-study results and caveats: The influence of HLA type on TCRB rearrangement stayed undetermined. Type 1 diabetes patients had VDJ junctions that carried fewer insertions and more deletions.

The CDR3 consists of 14 residues. In germline, CDR1 is MNHEY, CDR2 SVGAGI. Deletions cut 4 bases from V and 1 base from J, with 7 bases between. For this clone: The antigen is undetermined.

Since all of the isolated RNA was reverse transcribed, expressed TCRB transcripts were what got sequenced. This table comes from immunoSEQ multiplex PCR, and its TCRdb copy is limited to in-frame clones, with some not included. The table records around 250,000 clones, around 26% of them present only once. This TCR was recovered from a man younger than 45 in good health. Sequenced material: central memory CD4+ T cells from blood. V gene TRBV6-5 combines with J gene TRBJ2-2, with D unresolved. The CDR3 sequence is CASSFSGNTGELFF. CDR3 coding DNA: TGTGCCAGCAGTTTTTCTGGGAACACCGGGGAGCTGTTTTTT.